A single sample is the source of the 15 T cell receptor beta chains below, sequenced in a study of cytomegalovirus exposure and HLA in healthy donors. PCR employed 60 Vbeta and 13 Jbeta primers. The assay was immunoSEQ multiplex PCR, and TCRdb's table has in-frame clones only and misses some. The sample includes a few hundred thousand clones, around 77% of them seen just once. Sequences were obtained from PBMCs. Receptors were obtained from a young woman in good health and CMV-seronegative.

V usage is TRBV30 and J usage is TRBJ2-5, with a possible D match to TRBD1 (5 bases). Trimming cost V 8 bases and J 5 bases, with 18 bases left between them. This CDR3 contains 13 residues. Per the germline V gene, CDR1 is GTSNPN and CDR2 is SVGIG (reference sequence). The DNA of the CDR3 is TGTGCCGGCAGCAGGATGAAGGGGGAGACCCAGTACTTC. Residues: CAGSRMKGETQYF.

The rearrangement uses TRBV6-6 and TRBJ1-2; 7 nucleotides line up with TRBD1. The ends lost 5 bases at V and 8 bases at J; junction bases unmatched: 14. The germline V gene encodes CDR1 MNHNY and CDR2 SVGAGI (reference sequence). The CDR3 loop spans 15 amino acids. CDR3 loop: CASSPRQGGDHGYTF. DNA for the CDR3: TGTGCCAGCAGTCCTCGACAGGGTGGGGATCACGGCTACACCTTC.

This clone was seen only once. The chain joins TRBV2 to TRBJ2-3, with 7 positions matching TRBD2. With 6 bases clipped from V and 2 bases from J, the junction kept 8 bases outside the gene matches. This CDR3 is built from 15 residues. Germline assignment: CDR1 SNHLY and CDR2 FYNNEI. The DNA of the CDR3 is TGTGCCAGCAGGGAAACGGGACTACCCACAGATACGCAGTATTTT. Protein sequence: CASRETGLPTDTQYF. The full variable domain, in which reference TRBV2 and TRBJ2-3 provide the parts outside the CDR3, is EPEVTQTPSHQVTQMGQEVILRCVPISNHLYFYWYRQILGQKVEFLVSFYNNEISEKSEIFDDQFSVERPDGSNFTLKIRSTKLEDSAMYFCASRETGLPTDTQYFGPGTRLTVL.

This clone was seen only once. The V and J genes are TRBV27 and TRBJ2-7, with 9 nucleotides matching TRBD1. The CDR3 covers 14 residues. Germline CDR1 MNHEY, CDR2 SMNVEV (reference sequence). The J segment lost 7 bases and the V segment lost 1 base, leaving 5 bases of the junction unmatched. The CDR3 bases are TGTGCCAGCAGTTTATGGACAGGGGCCGTAGAGCAGTACTTC. Its protein product is CASSLWTGAVEQYF.

The count of this clone is one. The chain is built from TRBV27 and TRBJ2-7, with D possibly TRBD2 on 5 matching bases. V was pared by 2 bases and J by 6 bases, with 11 bases between. Germline V gene data show CDR1 as MNHEY and CDR2 as SMNVEV (reference sequence). This CDR3 is 13 amino acids long. CDR3 sequence: CASSLEGFGEQYF. As DNA, the CDR3 is TGTGCCAGCAGTTTAGAGGGTTTCGGCGAGCAGTACTTC.

A single count supports this clone. The CDR3 nucleotides are TGTGCCAGCAGCAAAGGCAAGACAAAAACCGGGACAGGGGATGGCTACACCTTC. Its protein is CASSKGKTKTGTGDGYTF. This rearrangement joins TRBV21-1 to TRBJ1-2; no DNA check was done on the table's D call, TRBD1. TRBV21-1 is a documented pseudogene. This CDR3 has 18 amino acids.

This chain uses TRBV29-1 with TRBJ1-1, with D unresolved. Germline V gives CDR1 SQVTM, CDR2 ANQGSEA. The CDR3 totals 11 residues. V was cut by 3 bases and J by 3 bases, with 5 bases left in between. In DNA form, the CDR3 reads TGCAGCGTTGACGGTTACACTGAAGCTTTCTTT. Translation: CSVDGYTEAFF.

J is TRBJ2-2 and V is TRBV27; 7 bases fit TRBD1. Per germline, CDR1 MNHEY and CDR2 SMNVEV (reference sequence). V lost 3 bases and J lost 4; bases outside the gene matches: 2. This CDR3 has 14 residues. The CDR3 region has the DNA TGTGCCAGCAGTTTGCGACAGGGCACCGGGGAGCTGTTTTTT. This gives the protein CASSLRQGTGELFF.

This chain joins TRBV30 and TRBJ1-1; D is unclear. V lost 2 bases, J lost 6 bases, and 10 bases lay in between. The CDR3 is 12 amino acids. CDR1 is GTSNPN, CDR2 SVGIG, per germline (reference sequence). The CDR3 sequence: CAWSLTRAEAFF. The CDR3 DNA follows: TGTGCCTGGAGTTTGACTCGGGCTGAAGCTTTCTTT.

The V call is TRBV4-1, the J call TRBJ2-7, with 9 nucleotides matching TRBD1. Trimming took 4 bases from V and 3 from J; bases not matched to a gene: 4. The CDR3 covers 14 residues. Germline V gene lookup returns CDR1 MGHRA and CDR2 YSYEKL. In nucleotides, the CDR3 is TGCGCCAGCAGCCTTGGGGACAGGGACTACGAGCAGTACTTC. Protein: CASSLGDRDYEQYF.

The chain links TRBV5-1 to TRBJ2-2, with 10 bases identical to TRBD2. Trimming took 4 bases from V and 5 from J; bases not matched to a gene: 8. This CDR3 is 16 amino acids long. Germline-derived CDR1 and CDR2 are SGHRS and YFSETQ. The CDR3 nucleotides are TGCGCCAGCAGCCAATTAGCGGGAGGAGGAACCGGGGAGCTGTTTTTT. This translates into CASSQLAGGGTGELFF.

The chain links TRBV4-1 to TRBJ2-5; tentatively, D is TRBD1 (5 bases). Trimming removed 1 base at V and 0 bases at J, with 6 bases between. This CDR3 region has 14 residues. Per germline, CDR1 MGHRA and CDR2 YSYEKL. Here the CDR3 DNA reads TGCGCCAGCAGCCAAGGACAGTACCAAGAGACCCAGTACTTC. This sequence encodes CASSQGQYQETQYF.

This sequence joins TRBV18 and TRBJ2-7, with TRBD1 matching over 9 bases. V trimming: 3 bases; J trimming: 5 bases; junction bases outside the gene matches: 5. The length of the CDR3 is 14 residues. The germline V gene encodes CDR1 KGHSH and CDR2 LQKENI. The CDR3 is CASSPGQGPDEQYF. CDR3 nucleotide sequence: TGTGCCAGCTCACCGGGACAGGGCCCAGACGAGCAGTACTTC.

CDR3 DNA sequence: TGTGCCAGCAGTTCCGCCGAGGAGCGGGAGGTCTACGAGCAGTACTTC. The encoded protein is CASSSAEEREVYEQYF. The chain combines TRBV28 with TRBJ2-7; 9 nucleotides align to TRBD2. This CDR3 region has 16 residues. The V segment lost 4 bases and the J segment 3 bases; nucleotides outside the gene matches: 10. Per the germline V gene, CDR1 is MDHEN and CDR2 is SYDVKM.

This clone appeared once. This chain joins TRBV5-4 and TRBJ2-7, with 7 nucleotides matching TRBD1. The length of the CDR3 is 14 residues. Unmatched junction bases numbered 10, after V lost 1 base and J lost 9 bases. Germline V CDR1 and CDR2: SGHNT, YYREEE (reference sequence). CDR3 protein: CASSLRGPSGVQYF. The CDR3 DNA sequence: TGTGCCAGCAGCTTGAGGGGGCCATCGGGTGTGCAGTACTTC.